The present TCR beta chain was sequenced within a study of radiation and T cells in renal cell carcinoma. Notes on the study in general: In blood, top tumor clones expanded by 2 weeks, shrinking by 4. Baseline intratumoral clonotype presence is unknown without pretreatment biopsies.

Sample time point: blood 4 weeks post-SBRT, at nephrectomy. Indicated treatment: 15 Gy SBRT to primary tumor, nephrectomy 4 weeks later. Nephrectomy followed 15 Gy stereotactic body radiation by 4 weeks. Serial blood draws occurred at baseline and 2 and 4 weeks post-SBRT. This clone was seen just once. Its antigen is undetermined. V shed 4 bases and J shed 7 bases, with 4 bases lying between them. The germline V gene encodes CDR1 MGHDK and CDR2 SYGVNS. CDR3 size: 11 residues. Produced via immunoSEQ multiplex PCR; TCRdb's table is partial and in-frame only. The sample shows around 180,000 clones, 88% of them seen only once.

Sequencing was performed on blood, taken from a patient whose treatment included radiotherapy and nephrectomy. The TCR was taken from a woman in her forties or fifties with renal cell carcinoma. The V call is TRBV25-1, the J call TRBJ2-2; no definite D call. The CDR3 region is CASSGGGELFF. CDR3 coding DNA: TGTGCCAGCAGTGGCGGCGGGGAGCTGTTTTTT.